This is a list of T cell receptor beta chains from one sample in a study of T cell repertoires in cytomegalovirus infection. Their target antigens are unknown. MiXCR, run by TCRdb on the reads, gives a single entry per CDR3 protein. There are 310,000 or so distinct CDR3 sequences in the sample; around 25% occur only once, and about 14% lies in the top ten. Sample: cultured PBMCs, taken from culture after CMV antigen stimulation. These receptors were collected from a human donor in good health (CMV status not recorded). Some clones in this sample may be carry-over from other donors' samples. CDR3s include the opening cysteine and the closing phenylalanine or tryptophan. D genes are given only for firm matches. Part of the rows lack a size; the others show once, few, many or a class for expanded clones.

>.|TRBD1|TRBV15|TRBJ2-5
CATSRDRGGQETQYF
TGTGCCACCAGCAGGGACAGGGGAGGACAAGAGACCCAGTACTTC
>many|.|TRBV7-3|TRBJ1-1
CASSLTGGGGTEAFF
TGTGCCAGCAGCTTAACGGGGGGCGGGGGGACTGAAGCTTTCTTT
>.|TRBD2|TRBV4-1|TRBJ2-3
CASSQDQSFGIAGWAPDTQYF
TGCGCCAGCAGCCAAGATCAATCATTTGGAATAGCGGGGTGGGCTCCAGATACGCAGTATTTT
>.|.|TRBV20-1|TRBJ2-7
CSAVPRSYEQYF
TGCAGTGCTGTCCCGAGAAGCTACGAGCAGTACTTC
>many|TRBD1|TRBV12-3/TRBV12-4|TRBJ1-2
CASSPGTGGLGGYTF
TGTGCCAGCAGCCCAGGGACAGGGGGCCTTGGAGGCTACACCTTC
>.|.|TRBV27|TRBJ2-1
CASGLLLEQFF
TGTGCCAGCGGACTACTCCTTGAGCAGTTCTTC
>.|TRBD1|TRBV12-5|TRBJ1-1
CASGLGDRLNTEAFF
TGTGCTAGTGGTTTGGGGGACAGACTTAACACTGAAGCTTTCTTT
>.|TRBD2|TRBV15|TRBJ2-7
CATGGQGGRRYEQYF
TGTGCCACCGGTGGACAAGGCGGGAGGAGGTACGAGCAGTACTTC
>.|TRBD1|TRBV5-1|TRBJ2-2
CASSLRPGTGSGELFF
TGCGCCAGCAGCTTGCGTCCCGGGACAGGGTCCGGGGAGCTGTTTTTT
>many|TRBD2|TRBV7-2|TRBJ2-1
CASSYPTGGGSDEQFF
TGTGCCAGCAGCTACCCGACGGGGGGTGGTAGCGATGAGCAGTTCTTC
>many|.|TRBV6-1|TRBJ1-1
CASSDSRGWMNTEAFF
TGTGCCAGCAGTGACTCCAGGGGTTGGATGAACACTGAAGCTTTCTTT
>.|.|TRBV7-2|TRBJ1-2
CASSPMGRREGYTF
TGTGCCAGCAGCCCCATGGGCCGCCGGGAGGGCTACACCTTC
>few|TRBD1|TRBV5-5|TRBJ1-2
CASSLGQGAWNYGYTF
TGTGCCAGCAGCTTGGGACAGGGGGCGTGGAACTATGGCTACACCTTC
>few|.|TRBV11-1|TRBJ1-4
CASSFSQGRNEKLFF
TGTGCCAGCAGCTTCTCACAGGGCAGGAATGAAAAACTGTTTTTT
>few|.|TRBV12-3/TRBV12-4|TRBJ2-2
CATLGWTGELFF
TGTGCCACTCTCGGTTGGACCGGGGAGCTGTTTTTT
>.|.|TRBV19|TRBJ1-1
CASSNNPRGERAFF
TGTGCCAGTAGTAACAATCCTCGGGGGGAAAGAGCTTTCTTT
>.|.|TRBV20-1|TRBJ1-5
CSARPGRPNQPQHF
TGCAGTGCTAGGCCGGGACGGCCGAATCAGCCCCAGCATTTT
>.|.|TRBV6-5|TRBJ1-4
CASRDYGGGNEKLFF
TGTGCCAGCAGAGACTATGGGGGGGGTAATGAAAAACTGTTTTTT
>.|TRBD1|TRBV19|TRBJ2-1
CASSTPRGLGNEQFF
TGTGCCAGTAGTACCCCCAGGGGGCTGGGTAATGAGCAGTTCTTC
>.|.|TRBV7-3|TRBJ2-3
CASSLTLPDTQYF
TGTGCCAGCAGCTTAACGTTACCAGATACGCAGTATTTT
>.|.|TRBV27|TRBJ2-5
CASSLSWAETQYF
TGTGCCAGCAGCCTATCGTGGGCAGAGACCCAGTACTTC
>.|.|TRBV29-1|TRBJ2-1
CSVESGSNHEQFF
TGCAGCGTTGAGTCGGGCAGTAACCATGAGCAGTTCTTC
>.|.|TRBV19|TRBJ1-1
CASRGALRTEAFF
TGTGCCAGTAGGGGGGCCTTGAGGACTGAAGCTTTCTTT
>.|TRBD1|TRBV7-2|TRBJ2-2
CASSPGQGGGELFF
TGTGCCAGCAGCCCCGGACAGGGGGGCGGGGAGCTGTTTTTT
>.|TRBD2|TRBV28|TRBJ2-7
CASSLASGEYEQYF
TGTGCCAGCAGTTTAGCTAGCGGGGAATACGAGCAGTACTTC
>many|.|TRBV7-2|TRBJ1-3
CASRPGGSGNTIYF
TGTGCCAGCAGGCCGGGGGGTTCTGGAAACACCATATATTTT
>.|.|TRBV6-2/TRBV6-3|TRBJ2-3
CASRPGWRSDTQYF
TGTGCCAGCAGACCGGGTTGGCGCTCAGATACGCAGTATTTT
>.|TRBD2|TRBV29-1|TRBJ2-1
CSVPGTSGRALEQFF
TGCAGCGTTCCCGGGACTAGCGGGAGGGCCCTTGAGCAGTTCTTC
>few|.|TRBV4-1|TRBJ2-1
CASSQDVGLEQFF
TGCGCCAGCAGCCAAGATGTCGGTTTGGAGCAGTTCTTC
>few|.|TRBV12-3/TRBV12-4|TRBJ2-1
CASRAPSVPYNEQFF
TGTGCCAGCAGAGCCCCTAGCGTTCCCTACAATGAGCAGTTCTTC
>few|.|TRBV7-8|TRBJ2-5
CATMLQRGRETQYF
TGTGCCACCATGCTACAGAGGGGAAGGGAGACCCAGTACTTC
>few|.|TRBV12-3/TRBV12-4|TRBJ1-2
CASSRGVVANYGYTF
TGTGCCAGCAGTAGAGGGGTGGTGGCTAACTATGGCTACACCTTC
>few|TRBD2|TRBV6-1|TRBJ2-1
CASSGGSSYNEQFF
TGTGCCAGCAGTGGCGGGAGCTCCTACAATGAGCAGTTCTTC
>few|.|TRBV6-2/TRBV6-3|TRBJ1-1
CASSLPGMNTEAFF
TGTGCCAGCAGCCTCCCGGGGATGAACACTGAAGCTTTCTTT
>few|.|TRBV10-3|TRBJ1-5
CAISDEGLNQPQHF
TGTGCCATCAGTGATGAAGGCCTGAATCAGCCCCAGCATTTT
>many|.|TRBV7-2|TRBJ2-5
CASSPLAASLETQYF
TGTGCCAGCAGCCCCCTGGCCGCCTCGCTGGAGACCCAGTACTTC
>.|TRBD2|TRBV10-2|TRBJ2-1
CASRTSGATEQFF
TGCGCCAGCAGGACTAGCGGGGCCACTGAGCAGTTCTTC
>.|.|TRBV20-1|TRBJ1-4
CSASPGTGPEKLFF
TGCAGTGCTAGCCCCGGGACGGGCCCCGAAAAACTGTTTTTT
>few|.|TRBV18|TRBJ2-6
CASSPEIPGANVLTF
TGTGCCAGCTCACCGGAGATCCCTGGGGCCAACGTCCTGACTTTC
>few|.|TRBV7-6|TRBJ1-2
CASTHGAGVEGPNYGYTF
TGTGCCAGCACCCACGGCGCAGGTGTAGAGGGGCCCAACTATGGCTACACCTTC
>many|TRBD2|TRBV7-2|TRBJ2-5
CASSPPGLAEYQETQYF
TGTGCCAGCAGCCCTCCGGGACTAGCGGAGTACCAAGAGACCCAGTACTTC
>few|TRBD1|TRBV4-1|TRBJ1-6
CASSQAEDRGRLSYNSPLHF
TGCGCCAGCAGCCAAGCCGAGGACAGGGGCCGACTCTCGTATAATTCACCCCTCCACTTT
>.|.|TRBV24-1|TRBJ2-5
CATSDLSAGTETQYF
TGTGCCACCAGTGATTTATCGGCAGGGACGGAGACCCAGTACTTC
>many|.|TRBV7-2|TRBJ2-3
CASSPVQRRGDTQYF
TGTGCCAGCAGCCCAGTCCAAAGGAGGGGAGATACGCAGTATTTT
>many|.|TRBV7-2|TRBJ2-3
CASSLLRGVGDTQYF
TGTGCCAGCAGCTTACTTAGGGGAGTGGGAGATACGCAGTATTTT
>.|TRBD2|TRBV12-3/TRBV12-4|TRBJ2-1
CASTDTREREQFF
TGTGCCAGCACCGATACGCGGGAGAGGGAGCAGTTCTTC
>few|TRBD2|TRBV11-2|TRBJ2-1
CASSPRLAGNSYNEQFF
TGTGCCAGCAGCCCCCGACTAGCGGGGAACTCCTACAATGAGCAGTTCTTC
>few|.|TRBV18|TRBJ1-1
CASSPLYTEAFF
TGTGCCAGCTCACCACTATACACTGAAGCTTTCTTT
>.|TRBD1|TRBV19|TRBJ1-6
CASSIARTGNYNSPLHF
TGTGCCAGTAGTATAGCTCGGACAGGGAACTATAATTCACCCCTCCACTTT
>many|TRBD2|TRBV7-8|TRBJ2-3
CASSLLRLAVHTDTQYF
TGTGCCAGCAGCTTATTGCGTCTAGCGGTGCACACAGATACGCAGTATTTT
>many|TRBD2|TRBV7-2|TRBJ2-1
CASSLVPAGGSSYNEQFF
TGTGCCAGCAGCTTAGTACCAGCGGGAGGGAGCTCCTACAATGAGCAGTTCTTC
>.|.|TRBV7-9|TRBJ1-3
CASSLDWGSGNTIYF
TGTGCCAGCAGCTTAGATTGGGGCTCTGGAAACACCATATATTTT
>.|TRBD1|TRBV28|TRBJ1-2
CASSFENYRGLGYTF
TGTGCCAGCAGTTTCGAAAACTACAGGGGGCTTGGCTACACCTTC
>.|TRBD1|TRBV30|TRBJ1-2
CAWSVQGIYGYTF
TGTGCCTGGAGTGTACAGGGGATCTATGGCTACACCTTC
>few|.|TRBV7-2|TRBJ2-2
CASSFQRMFITGELFF
TGTGCCAGCAGCTTCCAGCGTATGTTTATAACCGGGGAGCTGTTTTTT
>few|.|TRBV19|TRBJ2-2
CASSIDPSSGELFF
TGTGCCAGTAGTATAGACCCGTCCTCCGGGGAGCTGTTTTTT